Below are 27 T cell receptor beta chains sequenced from a single sample in a study of T cells in Graves' hyperthyroidism and ophthalmopathy. Regions amplified from RNA transcripts were the TCR beta CDR3 regions. HTBI primers were the set used in a first-round RT-PCR of the TCR CDR3. One entry per CDR3 protein, called by TCRdb with MiXCR from the multiplex PCR reads. The sample has 350,000 to 400,000 distinct CDR3 sequences, about 20% seen once. Specimen: blood. Every receptor here comes from a woman aged 18-29 years with Graves' hyperthyroidism.

This clonotype was counted ten times or more. V is TRBV12-3 or TRBV12-4 and J is TRBJ1-2; no clear D gene. The germline V and J ends were trimmed by 1 base and 1 base, with 10 bases remaining between them. The CDR3 contains 15 residues. The CDR3 DNA reads TGTGCCAGCAGTTTAGAGGTGGGAGTTAACTATGGCTACACCTTC. Its protein is CASSLEVGVNYGYTF.

This rearrangement joins TRBV24-1 to TRBJ2-6, with no clear D. The CDR3 extends over 13 amino acids. The V and J ends lost 4 bases and 2 bases respectively, with 2 bases between them. Germline assignment: CDR1 KGHDR and CDR2 SFDVKD. The CDR3, as DNA: TGTGCCACCAGTGACCCTGGGGCCAACGTCCTGACTTTC. This codes for CATSDPGANVLTF.

Ten or more counts support this clonotype. This sequence joins TRBV15 and TRBJ2-5; D gene ambiguous. CDR1 is LNHNV and CDR2 is YYDKDF in the germline V gene (reference sequence). V lost 1 base, J lost 5 bases, and 8 bases lay in between. The CDR3 extends over 13 amino acids. CDR3 loop: CATSRVRAETQYF. In DNA form, the CDR3 reads TGTGCCACCAGCAGAGTCCGTGCGGAGACCCAGTACTTC.

J is TRBJ2-2 and V is TRBV10-3, with TRBD1 matching over 8 bases. CDR3 length: 18 amino acids. Germline trimming cut 0 bases from V and 0 bases from J; bases unmatched to any gene: 6. Germline lookup yields CDR1 ENHRY and CDR2 SYGVKD. CDR3 DNA sequence: TGTGCCATCAGTGAGTCTGGACAGGGTATCGCGAACACCGGGGAGCTGTTTTTT. Translated: CAISESGQGIANTGELFF.

The V gene is TRBV11-2, the J gene TRBJ2-5; a weak D match, TRBD2 (6 bases). Germline assignment: CDR1 SGHAT and CDR2 FQNNGV. Trimming removed 3 bases at V and 4 bases at J, with 15 bases between. CDR3 size: 15 residues. The CDR3 DNA sequence: TGTGCCAGCAGCTTTGTGGGGGGTGCCGGAGAGACCCAGTACTTC. Protein: CASSFVGGAGETQYF. The whole variable domain, filled in from reference TRBV11-2 and TRBJ2-5, reads EAGVAQSPRYKIIEKRQSVAFWCNPISGHATLYWYQQILGQGPKLLIQFQNNGVVDDSQLPKDRFSAERLKGVDSTLKIQPAKLEDSAVYLCASSFVGGAGETQYFGPGTRLLVL.

The sample holds many counts of this clonotype. CDR3 nucleotide sequence: TGTGCCAGCAGTAAGGAGAGGGTTCAAGAGACCCAGTACTTC. Translating gives CASSKERVQETQYF. The gene calls are TRBV6-2 or TRBV6-3 and TRBJ2-5, with D maybe TRBD2 (5 bases). Germline CDR1 MNHEY, CDR2 SVGEGT. The CDR3 sequence is 14 residues long. V lost 5 bases and J lost 2, with 12 bases in between.

This clonotype was counted a single time. The V and J genes are TRBV10-3 and TRBJ2-2, with unresolved D. The V gene's germline CDR1 is ENHRY and CDR2 SYGVKD. V was trimmed by 0 bases and J by 4 bases, leaving 6 bases between them. The CDR3 totals 14 residues. The chain's CDR3 is CAISESASTGELFF. The CDR3 nucleotides read TGTGCCATCAGTGAGTCAGCTAGCACCGGGGAGCTGTTTTTT.

DNA of the CDR3: TGTGCCAGCAGTTTAGTGGACCGAGGAGCTAACTATGGCTACACCTTC. This sequence encodes CASSLVDRGANYGYTF. This chain links TRBV12-3 or TRBV12-4 with TRBJ1-2; D not certain. The CDR3 consists of 16 residues. Trimming cost V 1 base and J 0 bases, with 12 bases left between them.

In this sample, this clonotype turned up once. The CDR3 sequence: CASSGTGLAGELFF. In DNA, the CDR3 is TGTGCCAGCAGTGGAACAGGGTTGGCCGGGGAGCTGTTTTTT. V is TRBV6-1 and J is TRBJ2-2; TRBD1 is a possible D gene (6 bases). The CDR3 loop spans 14 amino acids. Looked up from germline, CDR1 is MNHNS and CDR2 is SASEGT. Trimming removed 4 bases from V and 6 bases from J, with 12 bases in between.

This clonotype was seen a handful of times. The rearrangement joins TRBV11-2 to TRBJ1-2; tentative D call: TRBD1 (5 bases). From germline, CDR1 is SGHAT and CDR2 FQNNGV. Between the trimmed V and J ends, which lost 2 bases and 7 bases, there was a span of 14 bases. The CDR3 is 14 amino acids. The CDR3 is CASSLSRVAGGYTF. For the CDR3, the DNA is TGTGCCAGCAGCTTATCCAGGGTAGCTGGTGGCTACACCTTC.

This clonotype was seen many times. The chain couples TRBV12-3 or TRBV12-4 to TRBJ2-5, with 12 bases identical to TRBD2. The V gene end was trimmed by 7 bases and the J gene end by 5 bases; junction bases not matched to a gene: 5. This CDR3 has 14 residues. The CDR3 loop is CASTPSGGAETQYF. The CDR3 DNA is TGTGCCAGCACCCCTAGCGGGGGGGCTGAGACCCAGTACTTC.

The table lists this clonotype with many counts. This rearrangement joins TRBV19 to TRBJ1-2; TRBD1 aligns across 12 bases. Germline values: CDR1 LNHDA, CDR2 SQIVND (reference sequence). This CDR3 contains 14 residues. Losses at the gene ends were 4 bases for V and 6 bases for J; bases not matched to a gene: 3. This CDR3 is CASSRDRGRDGYTF. The CDR3 nucleotides are TGTGCCAGTAGTAGGGACAGGGGGCGAGATGGCTACACCTTC.

In its sample, this clonotype was seen a few times. The V and J genes are TRBV5-1 and TRBJ1-6; D uncertain. The CDR3 spans 13 residues. Germline assignment: CDR1 SGHRS and CDR2 YFSETQ. Trimming stripped 4 bases from V and 8 bases from J, with 10 bases between. The CDR3 DNA reads TGCGCCAGCAGCCTGACACTCTATTCACCCCTCCACTTT. This encodes CASSLTLYSPLHF.

This clonotype came up many times. V gene TRBV2 combines with J gene TRBJ1-2; TRBD1 aligns across 8 bases. The trim removed 5 bases at V and 8 bases at J, leaving 7 bases unmatched. Germline CDR1 SNHLY, CDR2 FYNNEI. CDR3 length: 13 amino acids. The CDR3 nucleotides are TGTGCCAGCAGTCGGACAGGGCCGCGGGGCTACACCTTC. Translated: CASSRTGPRGYTF.

This clonotype appeared many times. This rearrangement joins TRBV12-3 or TRBV12-4 to TRBJ2-7; 8 positions match TRBD2. V shed 0 bases, J shed 6 bases, and the junction held 10 bases outside the gene matches. CDR3 length: 16 amino acids. CDR3: CASSLAVLAGSSEQYF. CDR3 nucleotides: TGTGCCAGCAGTTTAGCGGTATTAGCGGGATCTTCCGAGCAGTACTTC.

This clonotype occurred many times. The chain uses TRBV6-5 and TRBJ1-2; D unresolved. V shed 6 bases and J shed 3 bases, with 14 bases lying between them. The CDR3 loop spans 14 amino acids. Looked up from germline, CDR1 is MNHEY and CDR2 is SVGAGI. As DNA, the CDR3 is TGTGCCAGCAGCCACCGGACCGCAGACTATGGCTACACCTTC. This gives the protein CASSHRTADYGYTF.

The chain uses TRBV30 and TRBJ2-2; D is ambiguous. Germline V gene sequence: CDR1 GTSNPN, CDR2 SVGIG (reference sequence). The CDR3 has 12 residues. V lost 4 bases and J 9 bases, leaving 12 bases between the germline ends. This CDR3 is CAWTTALRELFF. The CDR3 bases are TGTGCCTGGACTACCGCCCTCCGGGAGCTGTTTTTT. The complete variable domain, with remaining parts taken from reference TRBV30 and TRBJ2-2, reads SQTIHQWPATLVQPVGSPLSLECTVEGTSNPNLYWYRQAAGRGLQLLFYSVGIGQISSEVPQNLSASRPQDRQFILSSKKLLLSDSGFYLCAWTTALRELFFGEGSRLTVL.

This clonotype was seen at least ten times. DNA for the CDR3: TGTGCCAGCAGTTTTACAGGGGGCTGGGCTGAAGCTTTCTTT. Its translation: CASSFTGGWAEAFF. The rearrangement links TRBV6-5 to TRBJ1-1, with TRBD1 identical over 9 bases. This CDR3 is 14 amino acids long. V shed 4 bases and J 6 bases; nucleotides not matched to a gene: 6. Germline V lookup: CDR1 MNHEY, CDR2 SVGAGI.

This clonotype was seen at least ten times. This CDR3 reads CASRDPNTGELFF. The CDR3 DNA reads TGTGCCAGCAGGGACCCCAACACCGGGGAGCTGTTTTTT. V usage is TRBV12-3 or TRBV12-4 and J usage is TRBJ2-2, with D unresolved. Trimming stripped 6 bases from V and 2 bases from J, with 7 bases between. This CDR3 contains 13 residues.

This clonotype appeared many times. This chain connects TRBV20-1 to TRBJ2-7, with unresolved D. V shed 5 bases and J shed 2 bases, with 22 bases lying between them. Germline lookup yields CDR1 DFQATT and CDR2 SNEGSKA (reference sequence). This CDR3 spans 16 amino acids. The CDR3 DNA follows: TGCAGTGCTTTCGATCCTATGGGCGGTCGAGCCTACGAGCAGTACTTC. Protein sequence: CSAFDPMGGRAYEQYF.

The genes are TRBV29-1 and TRBJ1-5, with 7 bases matching TRBD1. The CDR3 runs to 13 residues. CDR1 is SQVTM and CDR2 is ANQGSEA in the germline V gene. V dropped 5 bases and J dropped 6; count of bases not matched to a gene: 7. The chain's CDR3 is CSVWTGGRQPQHF. Written as DNA, the CDR3 is TGCAGCGTTTGGACAGGAGGTCGTCAGCCCCAGCATTTT.

The table lists this clonotype with many counts. This sequence joins TRBV6-1 and TRBJ1-2; no clear D gene. Trimming cost V 8 bases and J 4 bases, with 14 bases left between them. CDR1 is MNHNS, CDR2 SASEGT, per germline. The CDR3 spans 13 residues. The CDR3 protein is CASRASPGYGYTF. The CDR3 DNA is TGTGCCAGCCGGGCCTCCCCGGGCTATGGCTACACCTTC.

This clonotype occurred many times. The V and J genes are TRBV18 and TRBJ2-6; no definite D call. Trimming shortened V by 2 bases and J by 3 bases, and 11 bases separated the two germline ends. CDR3 length: 16 residues. The V gene's germline CDR1 is KGHSH and CDR2 LQKENI. Here the CDR3 DNA reads TGTGCCAGCTCACCATGGTCCAGTCTTGGGGCCAACGTCCTGACTTTC. This codes for CASSPWSSLGANVLTF.

The V and J genes are TRBV30 and TRBJ2-2; 8 bases are a match to TRBD2. CDR3 length: 14 residues. The ends lost 3 bases at V and 2 bases at J; junction bases unmatched: 2. CDR1 and CDR2 from the germline V gene are GTSNPN and SVGIG (reference sequence). CDR3 in DNA: TGTGCCTGGAGGCTAGCGGGCAACACCGGGGAGCTGTTTTTT. Protein: CAWRLAGNTGELFF.

This clonotype has ten or more counts. The chain has TRBV6-5 and TRBJ1-5; 8 bases align to TRBD1. The V gene end was trimmed by 6 bases and the J gene end by 6 bases; junction bases not matched to a gene: 7. Per the germline V gene, CDR1 is MNHEY and CDR2 is SVGAGI. The CDR3 is 14 amino acids. The DNA of the CDR3 is TGTGCCAGCAGCGGACAGGGATCGGGTCAGCCCCAGCATTTT. Translation: CASSGQGSGQPQHF.

This clonotype came up many times. CDR3 region: CASSIKTGYEQYF. DNA of the CDR3: TGTGCCAGTAGTATTAAGACAGGGTACGAGCAGTACTTC. The chain employs TRBV19 and TRBJ2-7; 7 nucleotides line up with TRBD1. Losses at the gene ends were 3 bases for V and 4 bases for J; bases not matched to a gene: 3. Per germline, CDR1 LNHDA and CDR2 SQIVND (reference sequence). The CDR3 is made up of 13 amino acids.

This clonotype was recorded many times. V usage is TRBV20-1 and J usage is TRBJ2-7; perhaps TRBD2 as D (6 bases). CDR3 length equals 11 residues. Germline V lookup: CDR1 DFQATT, CDR2 SNEGSKA (reference sequence). V was pared by 5 bases and J by 6 bases, with 11 bases between. CDR3 sequence: CSALKRAEQYF. The CDR3 nucleotides read TGCAGTGCTCTCAAGCGGGCCGAGCAGTACTTC.